This T cell receptor (beta chain) was recovered during a study of human T cells and chemical hapten exposure (dated by TCRdb to the early 2020s). Background on the whole study: For sensitization, 2% DPC in acetone was applied to a 2 cm by 2 cm area of upper inner arm skin. Throughout the approximately 24-week study period, patients were also given weekly therapeutic DPC doses on the scalp. Patch testing on the upper back used Finn chambers containing 0.01% DPC, with scoring done after 6 days according to International Contact Dermatitis Research Group standards. The mostly female patient cohort included alopecia areata with under or over 50% scalp involvement, alopecia totalis and alopecia universalis. Libraries were pooled for sequencing, and per-sample TCR yields varied mainly because of small differences in library volumes within the pool. The study tracked peripheral blood TCR repertoire changes in vivo during primary and secondary sensitization to the hapten diphenylcyclopropenone (DPC) in alopecia patients. Blood samples were taken from patients before sensitization (week 0) and at 2, 6 and about 24 weeks after DPC sensitization. For TCR sequencing, blood came from over 25 alopecia patients at anywhere from one to four time points (pre-sensitization, 2, 6 and 24 weeks). Overall results and qualifications from the work: The number of PT1 expanded TCRs positively correlated with patch test score, significant at thresholds 8, 16 and 32 but not 4. Because every patient had alopecia, a presumed autoimmune disease, the patients' immune response might differ from that of healthy individuals. No change with DPC sensitization was found in the number of TCRs above 1 in 1000 frequency, and no evidence of global repertoire structure alterations was found. Compared with pre-sensitization or healthy control sets, expanded TCRs formed significantly more large CDR3 similarity clusters, which is consistent with antigen-driven responses. Repeated subsampling changed both the strength of the expansion versus patch-test correlation and the threshold at which the correlation became significant.

The time point label here, explained by the study, means: patch test 1, 2 weeks after DPC sensitization. Explained via the paper, the treatment or condition label denotes: therapeutic diphenylcyclopropenone sensitization with weekly scalp DPC. At each patch-test visit, blood was drawn before the patch test was applied. To be eligible, patients had to be aged 18 to 70, diagnosed with alopecia and judged suitable for DPC therapy, while pregnant patients were excluded. Total RNA was extracted from unfractionated whole blood collected in Tempus Blood RNA tubes. Library construction relied on RACE. Sequencing relied on a NextSeq 500. Library preparation attached unique molecular identifiers to individual cDNA molecules for quantitative, reproducible TCR counting. Each blood RNA sample was used to sequence both TCR alpha and TCR beta chains. The authors' analysis ran thus. Samples had a median of roughly 87,000 TCRs, with a range from about 20,000 to 690,600. V, J and CDR3 annotation of the TCR reads was performed with the Decombinator software suite. For PS versus PT1 abundance plots, all samples were subsampled to the same number of TCRs (28,000). Expanded TCRs were defined as absent before sensitization and observed at least eight times at the 2-week time point. In-frame beta chains were kept once TCRdb had trimmed the public reads at Q25 with fastp and called clones with MiXCR. A single entry per CDR3 protein holds the most common genes and DNA from its merged rows. The V and J calls shown here were made by TCRdb, not taken from the authors' results. Counted in this sample were 180,000 or so distinct CDR3 sequences; around 15% of them appeared once. 1.7% of the sample rests with the top ten.

Trimming accounts for 5 bases at V and 2 bases at J, while the number of junction bases matched to no gene is 1. The germline V gene encodes CDR1 SQVTM and CDR2 ANQGSEA. The CDR3 has 12 amino acids, counting the end cysteine and phenylalanine. Only CDR3 DNA is held: 36 bases, read in frame from base 1. This clonotype was observed a few times. The antigen it binds to is not known. No much larger clone exists at a distance of one base, and base qualities are not known. The chain couples TRBV29-1 to TRBJ1-1; 8 bases in the middle match TRBD1. The sequence came from a woman in her twenties or thirties with alopecia areata. Some clones in this sample may be carry-over from other donors' samples. This specimen consisted of whole blood, obtained in connection with sensitization to the hapten diphenylcyclopropenone (DPC). The DNA sequence reads TGCAGCGTTCAGGGGGCCAACACTGAAGCTTTCTTT. It specifies CSVQGANTEAFF.